This T cell receptor (beta chain) was profiled in a study of post-analysis software for immune sequencing data. Notes on the study in general: Samples prepared in the same batch strongly co-clustered by F measure. Relative to controls, patients had five TRBV segments at higher frequency, with TRBV5-6, TRBV5-1 and TRBV20-1 among these. Compared against controls, patients with multiple sclerosis displayed significantly lower normalized Chao1 diversity.

This clonotype was detected ten times or more. What it binds is not known. cDNA libraries for TCR beta contained unique molecular identifiers. TCRdb re-called the PCR reads with MiXCR, one entry per CDR3 protein. The sample has 150,000 to 200,000 distinct CDR3 sequences, 36% seen once; the top ten hold approximately 30%. V lost 3 bases and J lost 0, with 9 bases in between. This CDR3 region has 13 residues. In germline, CDR1 is DFQATT, CDR2 SNEGSKA (reference sequence). Sequencing used blood, obtained after autologous hematopoietic stem cell transplantation. The receptor comes from a girl aged 5-17 years with multiple sclerosis. The rearrangement joins TRBV20-1 to TRBJ2-7; maybe TRBD2 (6 bases). CDR3 coding DNA: TGCAGTGCTAGGGACTACGTCTCCTACGAGCAGTACTTC. Translated: CSARDYVSYEQYF.